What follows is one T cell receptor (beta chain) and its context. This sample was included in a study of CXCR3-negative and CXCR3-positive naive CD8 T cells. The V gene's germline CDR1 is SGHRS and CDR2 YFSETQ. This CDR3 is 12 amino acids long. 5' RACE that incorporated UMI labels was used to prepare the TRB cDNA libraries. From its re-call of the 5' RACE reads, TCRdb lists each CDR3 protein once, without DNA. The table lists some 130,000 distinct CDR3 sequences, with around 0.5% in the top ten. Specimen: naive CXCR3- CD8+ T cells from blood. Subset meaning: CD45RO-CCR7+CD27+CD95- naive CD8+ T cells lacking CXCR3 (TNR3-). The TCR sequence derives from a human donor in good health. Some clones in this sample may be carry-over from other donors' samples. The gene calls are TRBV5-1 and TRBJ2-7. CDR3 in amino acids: CASSLVGYEQYF. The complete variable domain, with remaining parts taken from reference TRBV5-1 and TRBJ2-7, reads KAGVTQTPRYLIKTRGQQVTLSCSPISGHRSVSWYQQTPGQGLQFLFEYFSETQRNKGNFPGRFSGRQFSNSRSEMNVSTLELGDSALYLCASSLVGYEQYFGPGTRLTVT.